This T cell receptor beta chain was recorded in a study of T cell responses to AZD1222 COVID-19 vaccine. For this clone: No antigen is known for it.

Study-wide points: Unmutated regions of variants are reportedly targeted by nearly half of spike-specific TCRs. Donors skewed white British and female; clonal diversity was possibly underestimated. Just a handful of AZD1222 recipients were seropositive at baseline. The CD4 TCRs associated with vaccination extended across spike and predominated at 160-218 and 743-854.

Per germline, CDR1 SGDLS and CDR2 YYNGEE. V lost 0 bases, J lost 4 bases, and 10 bases lay in between. This CDR3 comprises 15 residues. Libraries were prepared by immunoSEQ multiplex PCR; TCRdb keeps only in-frame clonotypes and omits some of them. Counted here are 110,000 to 150,000 clones, approximately 90% occurring once; the ten biggest clones make up around 3.3%. The source material was peripheral blood, sampled 28 days after the second AZD1222 dose. The TCR comes from an adult who received the AZD1222 COVID-19 vaccine. J is TRBJ2-2 and V is TRBV9, with D unclear. The CDR3 bases are TGTGCCAGCAGCGTAGGGCGGAGAGGCACCGGGGAGCTGTTTTTT. It is translated as CASSVGRRGTGELFF.